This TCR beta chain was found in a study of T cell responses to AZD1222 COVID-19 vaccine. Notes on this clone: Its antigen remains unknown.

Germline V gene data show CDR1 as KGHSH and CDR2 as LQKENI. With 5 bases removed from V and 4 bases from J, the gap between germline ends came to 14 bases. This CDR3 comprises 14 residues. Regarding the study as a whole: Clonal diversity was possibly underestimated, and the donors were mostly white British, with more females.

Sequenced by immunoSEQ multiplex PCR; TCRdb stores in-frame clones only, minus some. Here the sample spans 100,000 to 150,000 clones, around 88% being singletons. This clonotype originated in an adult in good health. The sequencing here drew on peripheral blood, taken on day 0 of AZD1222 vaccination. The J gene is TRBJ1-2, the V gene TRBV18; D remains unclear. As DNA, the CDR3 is TGTGCCAGCTCAGACTCGGTTCAGACCTATGGCTACACCTTC. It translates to CASSDSVQTYGYTF. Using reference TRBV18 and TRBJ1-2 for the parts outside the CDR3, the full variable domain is NAGVMQNPRHLVRRRGQEARLRCSPMKGHSHVYWYRQLPEEGLKFMVYLQKENIIDESGMPKERFSAEFPKEGPSILRIQQVVRGDSAAYFCASSDSVQTYGYTFGSGTRLTVV.